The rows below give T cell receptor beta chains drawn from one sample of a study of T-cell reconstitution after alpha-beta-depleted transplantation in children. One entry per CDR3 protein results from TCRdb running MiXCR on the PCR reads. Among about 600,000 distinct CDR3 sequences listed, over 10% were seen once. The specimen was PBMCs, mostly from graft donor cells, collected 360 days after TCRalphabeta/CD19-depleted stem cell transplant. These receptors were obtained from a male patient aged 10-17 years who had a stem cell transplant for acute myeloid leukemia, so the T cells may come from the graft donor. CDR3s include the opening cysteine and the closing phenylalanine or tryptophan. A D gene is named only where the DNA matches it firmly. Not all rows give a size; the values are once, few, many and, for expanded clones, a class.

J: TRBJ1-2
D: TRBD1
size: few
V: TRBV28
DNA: TGTGCCAGCAGGCGAGGACCAGGGGGTTCCCCTCGTGGCTACACCTTC
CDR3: CASRRGPGGSPRGYTF

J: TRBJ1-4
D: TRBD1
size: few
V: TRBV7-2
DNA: TGTGCCAGCACGAGGGGGCTGAATGAAAAACTGTTTTTT
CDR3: CASTRGLNEKLFF

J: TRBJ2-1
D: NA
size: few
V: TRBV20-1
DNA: TGCAGTGCTAGAGATCTGGGGGAGTGGTACAATGAGCAGTTCTTC
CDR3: CSARDLGEWYNEQFF

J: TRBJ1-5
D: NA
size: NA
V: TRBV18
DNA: TGTGCCAGCTCACCAGAGACTAGCGGGAGTCAGCATTTT
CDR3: CASSPETSGSQHF

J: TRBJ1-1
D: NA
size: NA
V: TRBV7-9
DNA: TGTGCCAGCAGCCGCCGGCCTTCGGACACTGAAGCTTTCTTT
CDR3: CASSRRPSDTEAFF

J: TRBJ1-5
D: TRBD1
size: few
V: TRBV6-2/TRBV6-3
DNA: TGTGCCAGCAGTCCTCAATCGGGACAGGTCAATCAGCCCCAGCATTTT
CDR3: CASSPQSGQVNQPQHF

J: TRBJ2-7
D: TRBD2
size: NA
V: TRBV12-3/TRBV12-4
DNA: TGTGCCAGCAGTTTTTTGGCGGGAGGGCGTCTCTGGAACGAGCAGTACTTC
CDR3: CASSFLAGGRLWNEQYF

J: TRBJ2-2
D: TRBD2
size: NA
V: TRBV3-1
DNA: TGTGCCAGCAGGAAGACCGGGACTAGGAACACCGGGGAGCTGTTTTTT
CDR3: CASRKTGTRNTGELFF

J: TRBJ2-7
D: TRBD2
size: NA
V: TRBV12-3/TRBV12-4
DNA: TGTGCCAGCAGTGGAGCGGGAGAGACTGGCTACGAGCAGTACTTC
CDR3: CASSGAGETGYEQYF

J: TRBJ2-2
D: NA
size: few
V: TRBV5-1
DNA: TGCGCCAGCAGCTTGGTCGTGGGGGCCGGGGAGCTGTTTTTT
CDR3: CASSLVVGAGELFF

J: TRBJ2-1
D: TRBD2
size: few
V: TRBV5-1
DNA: TGCGCCAGCAGCCCACTAGCGGGAGCGTGGGGGGGCTCCTACAATGAGCAGTTCTTC
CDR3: CASSPLAGAWGGSYNEQFF

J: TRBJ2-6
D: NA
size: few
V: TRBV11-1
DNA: TGTGCCAGCAGCTTAGTGATTTATCGAGACAAAGCATCTGGGGCCAACGTCCTGACTTTC
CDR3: CASSLVIYRDKASGANVLTF

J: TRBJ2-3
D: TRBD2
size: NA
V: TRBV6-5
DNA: TGTGCCAGCAGTTACCCCTGGTCGGCTAGCGGGAGTCCGAGGAGGTATTTT
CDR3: CASSYPWSASGSPRRYF

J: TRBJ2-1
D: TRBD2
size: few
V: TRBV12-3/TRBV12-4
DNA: TGTGCCAGCAGTTCCGCAACAGGTCAGCGGGGCTACAATGAGCAGTTCTTC
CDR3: CASSSATGQRGYNEQFF

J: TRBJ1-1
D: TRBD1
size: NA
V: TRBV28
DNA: TGTGCCAGCAGGGGACAGGATCCTTTCTTT
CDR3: CASRGQDPFF

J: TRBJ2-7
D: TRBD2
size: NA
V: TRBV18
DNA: TGTGCCAGCTCACCACCGACTAGCGGGCGTTCCGAGCAGTACTTC
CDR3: CASSPPTSGRSEQYF

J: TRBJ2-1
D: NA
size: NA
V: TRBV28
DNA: TGTGCCAGCAGTTTATCGAAGGGGGGCTCCTACAATGAGCAGTTCTTC
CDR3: CASSLSKGGSYNEQFF

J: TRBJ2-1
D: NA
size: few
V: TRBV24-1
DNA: TGTGCCACCAGGGCGAGGGATGAGCAGTTCTTC
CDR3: CATRARDEQFF

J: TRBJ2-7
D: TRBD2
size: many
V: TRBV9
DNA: TGTGCCAGCAGCGTAGCAGGCGGGAGCCCCTACGAGCAGTACTTC
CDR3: CASSVAGGSPYEQYF

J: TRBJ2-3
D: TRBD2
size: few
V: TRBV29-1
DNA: TGCAGCTCCCCGCTAGCGGGAGTGGGGACAGATACGCAGTATTTT
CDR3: CSSPLAGVGTDTQYF

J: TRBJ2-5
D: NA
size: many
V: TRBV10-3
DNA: TGTGCCATCAGTGAAAAAGGACAGACACAAGAGACCCAGTACTTC
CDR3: CAISEKGQTQETQYF

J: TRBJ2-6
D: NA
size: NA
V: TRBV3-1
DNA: TGTGCCAGCAGCCAAGATGGGCGGTCTGGGGCCAACGTCCTGACTTTC
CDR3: CASSQDGRSGANVLTF

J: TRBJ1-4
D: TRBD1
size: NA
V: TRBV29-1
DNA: TGCAGCGTAGAGACAGGGAGCGGGAATGAAAAACTGTTTTTT
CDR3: CSVETGSGNEKLFF

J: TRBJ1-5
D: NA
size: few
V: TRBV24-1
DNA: TGTGCCACCTCCTCGGCCCCAAGGAATCAGCCCCAGCATTTT
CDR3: CATSSAPRNQPQHF